These 20 T cell receptor beta chains share one sample of origin, sequenced in a study of blood T cell repertoires in COVID-19. The table came from immunoSEQ multiplex PCR; TCRdb's copy has only in-frame clones and leaves some out. The sample consists of 95,000 to 110,000 clones, about 91% of them appearing once. The sequencing input was peripheral blood. The receptor source for this set is a human donor in a cohort sampled during active COVID-19.

The V gene is TRBV5-1, the J gene TRBJ2-7, with D maybe TRBD1 (6 bases). V was pared by 2 bases and J by 7 bases, with 16 bases between. CDR3 length equals 14 residues. In germline, CDR1 is SGHRS, CDR2 YFSETQ. The chain's CDR3 is CASSLGQPAGEQYF. CDR3 nucleotide sequence: TGCGCCAGCAGCTTAGGACAGCCCGCCGGGGAGCAGTACTTC.

The rearrangement links TRBV7-8 to TRBJ1-3, with 7 positions matching TRBD1. CDR3 length: 15 residues. The ends lost 5 bases at V and 0 bases at J; junction bases unmatched: 4. Germline V gene sequence: CDR1 SGHVS, CDR2 FQNEAQ. CDR3 amino acids: CASSPGTVSGNTIYF. CDR3 sequence (DNA): TGTGCCAGCAGCCCCGGGACAGTCTCTGGAAACACCATATATTTT.

The rearrangement joins TRBV29-1 to TRBJ2-5; TRBD2 matches 9 bases. Germline CDR1 is SQVTM and CDR2 is ANQGSEA. The CDR3 covers 15 residues. With 2 bases clipped from V and 1 base from J, the junction kept 5 bases outside the gene matches. CDR3 loop: CSVEQAGGPQETQYF. The DNA of the CDR3 is TGCAGCGTTGAACAGGCGGGGGGGCCCCAAGAGACCCAGTACTTC.

This clone was detected only once. The J gene is TRBJ2-3, the V gene TRBV19; maybe TRBD2 (6 bases). There are 16 residues in the CDR3. V gave up 6 bases and J gave up 3 bases, with 19 bases separating them. The germline V gene has CDR1 LNHDA and CDR2 SQIVND (reference sequence). CDR3 sequence reads: CASRDTGLPFTDTQYF. Written as DNA, the CDR3 is TGTGCCAGTAGGGACACGGGACTCCCTTTTACAGATACGCAGTATTTT.

The chain combines TRBV2 with TRBJ2-2; D is undetermined. The CDR3 contains 13 residues. Trimming cost V 6 bases and J 6 bases, with 11 bases left between them. CDR1 SNHLY and CDR2 FYNNEI come from the germline V gene. DNA of the CDR3: TGTGCCAGCAGACTGGGCTTGGCCGGGGAGCTGTTTTTT. It translates to CASRLGLAGELFF.

The chain uses TRBV7-2 and TRBJ2-7, with D unclear. CDR3 length: 13 amino acids. CDR1 and CDR2 from the germline V gene are SGHTA and FQGNSA. V was pared by 5 bases and J by 3 bases, with 11 bases between. The DNA of the CDR3 is TGTGCCAGCAGCCCCCGGGTCTTCTACGAGCAGTACTTC. Residues: CASSPRVFYEQYF.

The V gene is TRBV6-6, the J gene TRBJ2-3; D perhaps matches TRBD1 (6 bases). The V gene lost 6 bases and the J gene lost 2 bases, with 15 bases spanning the gap. The CDR3 contains 15 residues. CDR1 is MNHNY and CDR2 is SVGAGI in the germline V gene (reference sequence). DNA of the CDR3: TGTGCCAGCAGAAGACAGGAGTCCCCCACAGATACGCAGTATTTT. Residues: CASRRQESPTDTQYF.

The chain combines TRBV27 with TRBJ1-2; the D is unclear. The CDR3 covers 14 residues. Germline V gene lookup returns CDR1 MNHEY and CDR2 SMNVEV (reference sequence). V was trimmed by 2 bases and J by 5 bases, leaving 12 bases between them. This chain's CDR3 is CASSLNRHGYGYTF. CDR3 nucleotides: TGTGCCAGCAGTTTAAACCGACATGGATATGGCTACACCTTC.

This rearrangement joins TRBV6-2 or TRBV6-3 to TRBJ2-6; 9 positions agree with TRBD1. J lost 0 bases, V lost 0 bases, and 9 bases had no gene match. This CDR3 is 20 amino acids long. Germline values: CDR1 MNHEY, CDR2 SVGEGT. CDR3: CASSYSTGTGIFSGANVLTF. The CDR3 bases are TGTGCCAGCAGTTACTCGACCGGGACAGGGATTTTCTCTGGGGCCAACGTCCTGACTTTC.

The chain carries TRBV3-1 (or the pseudogene TRBV3-2) and TRBJ2-5; 9 bases fit TRBD2. The CDR3 runs 16 residues. Germline CDR1 reads LGHDT; CDR2 reads YNNKEL (reference sequence). V lost 3 bases to trimming and J lost 0 bases; unmatched junction nucleotides: 5. CDR3 sequence reads: CASSHPLAGYQETQYF. CDR3 in DNA: TGTGCCAGCAGCCACCCACTAGCGGGCTACCAAGAGACCCAGTACTTC.

V is TRBV6-5 and J is TRBJ2-7; possibly TRBD1 for D (6 bases). Trimming took 2 bases from V and 6 from J, leaving 17 bases between them. Germline CDR1 and CDR2: MNHEY and SVGAGI. The CDR3 length is 15 residues. CDR3 loop: CASSYDRDTEGEQYF. CDR3 DNA: TGTGCCAGCAGTTACGATCGGGACACAGAGGGCGAGCAGTACTTC.

The rearrangement joins TRBV7-2 to TRBJ2-1, with TRBD2 matching 8 bases. V was clipped by 1 base and J by 3 bases; unmatched bases: 5. Germline-derived CDR1 and CDR2 are SGHTA and FQGNSA. This CDR3 spans 16 amino acids. CDR3 loop: CASSLVGAGVYNEQFF. CDR3 coding DNA: TGTGCCAGCAGCTTAGTAGGAGCGGGGGTCTACAATGAGCAGTTCTTC.

This clone occurred a few times. This chain links TRBV9 with TRBJ2-1, with a possible D match to TRBD2 (5 bases). The CDR3 length is 15 residues. The V end was cut by 0 bases, the J end by 4 bases, with 11 bases between. Germline lookup yields CDR1 SGDLS and CDR2 YYNGEE. The CDR3 DNA sequence: TGTGCCAGCAGCGTAGACAGCGGACCTTACAATGAGCAGTTCTTC. It is translated as CASSVDSGPYNEQFF. Filled out from reference TRBV9 and TRBJ2-1, the complete variable domain reads DSGVTQTPKHLITATGQRVTLRCSPRSGDLSVYWYQQSLDQGLQFLIQYYNGEERAKGNILERFSAQQFPDLHSELNLSSLELGDSALYFCASSVDSGPYNEQFFGPGTRLTVL.

The chain has TRBV29-1 and TRBJ2-5, with 7 bases matching TRBD2. V lost 5 bases and J lost 5; bases outside the gene matches: 8. The V gene's germline CDR1 is SQVTM and CDR2 ANQGSEA. This CDR3 comprises 13 residues. CDR3 amino acids: CSVCKVGGETQYF. DNA for the CDR3: TGCAGCGTTTGTAAGGTGGGGGGGGAGACCCAGTACTTC.

The CDR3 protein is CASSYSGGTDTQYF. CDR3 nucleotides: TGTGCCAGCAGTTATTCGGGGGGCACAGATACGCAGTATTTT. The rearrangement uses TRBV6-5 and TRBJ2-3; perhaps TRBD2 as D (6 bases). Trimming pared 3 bases from V and 1 base from J, leaving 8 bases between. The CDR3 runs to 14 residues. Germline assignment: CDR1 MNHEY and CDR2 SVGAGI.

The rearrangement joins TRBV19 to TRBJ1-2; 8 bases line up with TRBD1. The ends lost 3 bases at V and 7 bases at J; junction bases unmatched: 13. This CDR3 has 16 residues. Germline V lookup: CDR1 LNHDA, CDR2 SQIVND (reference sequence). The CDR3 reads CASSIWTGRGESGYTF. The CDR3 DNA sequence: TGTGCCAGTAGTATCTGGACAGGGCGGGGTGAAAGTGGCTACACCTTC.

The gene calls are TRBV5-6 and TRBJ1-3; 9 bases fit TRBD1. This CDR3 region has 15 residues. Per germline, CDR1 SGHDT and CDR2 YYEEEE. J was trimmed by 4 bases and V by 3 bases; bases with no gene match: 5. The CDR3 nucleotides read TGTGCCAGCAGCTCCGGGACAGGGAGAGGAAACACCATATATTTT. Translation: CASSSGTGRGNTIYF. Full variable domain (missing parts from reference TRBV5-6 and TRBJ1-3): DAGVTQSPTHLIKTRGQQVTLRCSPKSGHDTVSWYQQALGQGPQFIFQYYEEEERQRGNFPDRFSGHQFPNYSSELNVNALLLGDSALYLCASSSGTGRGNTIYFGEGSWLTVV.

The chain joins TRBV21-1 to TRBJ1-1; the D call in the table, TRBD1, was not verified against the DNA. TRBV21-1 is tagged as a pseudogene. This CDR3 region has 19 residues. CDR3 in DNA: TGTGCCAGCAGCATCCGAGGGGACAGGGGGCGCCCCCTCCCAAGTCAAGCTTTCTTT. Amino acids: CASSIRGDRGRPLPSQAFF.

V gene TRBV12-5 combines with J gene TRBJ2-1, with D possibly being TRBD1 (6 bases). V was cut by 6 bases and J by 7 bases, with 19 bases left in between. CDR3 length: 15 amino acids. Germline V CDR1 and CDR2: LGHNT, FRNRAP. CDR3 protein: CASGQTPDGTNEQFF. The CDR3 DNA follows: TGTGCTAGTGGCCAAACACCCGATGGGACAAATGAGCAGTTCTTC.

CDR3 amino acids: CASSLIGTGLEQYF. CDR3 sequence (DNA): TGTGCCAGCAGCTTAATCGGGACAGGGCTAGAGCAGTACTTC. This rearrangement joins TRBV28 to TRBJ2-7, with 9 bases matching TRBD1. CDR1 MDHEN and CDR2 SYDVKM come from the germline V gene. The V segment lost 6 bases and the J segment 7 bases; nucleotides outside the gene matches: 10. The CDR3 contains 14 residues.